Detailed here is one T cell receptor beta chain. The sample has other DNA sequences that encode this CDR3 too. The assay was immunoSEQ multiplex PCR, and TCRdb's table has in-frame clones only and misses some. The sample yields about 220,000 clones, roughly 80% seen once. The record originates from a study of blood T cell repertoires in COVID-19. On the study more broadly: The cDNA or gDNA used as material had been derived from T cells, B-cell-depleted T cells, or PBMCs.

This receptor was obtained from a human donor in a cohort sampled during active COVID-19. The sample taken for sequencing was peripheral blood.

The CDR3 nucleotides read TGCGCCAGCAGCTTGGGAGGGGGCGCGGGCGAAAAACTGTTTTTT. Translation gives CASSLGGGAGEKLFF. This chain links TRBV5-1 with TRBJ1-4; 7 nucleotides line up with TRBD1. With 0 bases clipped from V and 8 bases from J, the junction kept 7 bases outside the gene matches. Per germline, CDR1 SGHRS and CDR2 YFSETQ. This CDR3 contains 15 residues. The variable domain in full, with the rest retrieved from reference TRBV5-1 and TRBJ1-4, is KAGVTQTPRYLIKTRGQQVTLSCSPISGHRSVSWYQQTPGQGLQFLFEYFSETQRNKGNFPGRFSGRQFSNSRSEMNVSTLELGDSALYLCASSLGGGAGEKLFFGSGTQLSVL.